This is a list of T cell receptor beta chains from one sample in a study of blood T cells in healthy people across ages. TCRdb redid the calling of the 5' RACE reads with MiXCR, one entry per CDR3 protein. The data hold roughly 800,000 distinct CDR3 sequences, with 20% to 25% observed a single time. The data also belong to a second study, concerning T cells of mothers and their children.

The sample comprised blood. The receptors derive from a boy aged 10-17 years in good health. The CDR3 runs from the conserved cysteine through the conserved F or W. Each record gives: V gene, D gene, J gene, clone size, CDR3 protein, CDR3 DNA. A D gene is named only where the DNA matches it firmly. Expanded clones are given a class, and other clones once, few, many or no size at all.

TRBV4-3	.	TRBJ2-1	few	CASSQVLAAEQFF	TGCGCCAGCAGCCAAGTACTAGCCGCTGAGCAGTTCTTC
TRBV29-1	.	TRBJ1-3	.	CSAERGNTIYF	TGCAGCGCCGAACGTGGAAACACCATATATTTT
TRBV27	TRBD2	TRBJ2-3	few	CASSLGLANTDTQYF	TGTGCCAGCAGTTTGGGACTAGCGAACACAGATACGCAGTATTTT
TRBV20-1	TRBD2	TRBJ2-1	few	CSATGVAGAPNYNEQFF	TGCAGTGCTACGGGGGTAGCGGGGGCCCCAAACTACAATGAGCAGTTCTTC
TRBV28	.	TRBJ2-2	many	CASSLNTGELFF	TGTGCCAGCAGTCTCAACACCGGGGAGCTGTTTTTT
TRBV27	.	TRBJ1-6	.	CASGIIRGALHF	TGTGCCAGCGGTATCATCCGGGGGGCCCTCCACTTT
TRBV4-3	.	TRBJ2-1	.	CASSQDGSYNEQFF	TGCGCCAGCAGCCAAGATGGGTCCTACAATGAGCAGTTCTTC
TRBV7-8	.	TRBJ2-5	.	CASSLARGGKETQYF	TGTGCCAGCAGCTTAGCGCGAGGGGGGAAAGAGACCCAGTACTTC
TRBV29-1	.	TRBJ2-5	.	CSVEDLLKETQYF	TGCAGCGTTGAAGATCTACTGAAAGAGACCCAGTACTTC
TRBV20-1	.	TRBJ1-3	.	CSARDHQYSGNTIYF	TGCAGTGCTAGAGATCATCAATACTCTGGAAACACCATATATTTT
TRBV7-9	.	TRBJ2-2	few	CASSLSSLGDNTGELFF	TGTGCCAGCAGCTTATCAAGTTTGGGGGACAACACCGGGGAGCTGTTTTTT
TRBV3-1	TRBD1	TRBJ2-3	few	CASSRRTGPTDTQYF	TGTGCCAGCAGCCGACGGACAGGGCCCACAGATACGCAGTATTTT
TRBV29-1	.	TRBJ2-1	few	CSVALAEGVSSYNEQFF	TGCAGCGTTGCGTTGGCGGAAGGAGTGAGCTCCTACAATGAGCAGTTCTTC
TRBV12-3/TRBV12-4	.	TRBJ2-7	.	CASSVEGSLYEQYF	TGTGCCAGCAGTGTAGAGGGTAGTCTCTACGAGCAGTACTTC
TRBV7-9	TRBD2	TRBJ2-7	.	CASSLRAGGNYEQYF	TGTGCCAGCAGCTTACGAGCGGGGGGTAACTACGAGCAGTACTTC
TRBV29-1	.	TRBJ2-7	few	CSVVLVGESYEQYF	TGTAGCGTTGTTCTTGTCGGCGAATCCTACGAGCAGTACTTC
TRBV12-3/TRBV12-4	.	TRBJ2-2	.	CASKQTGVNTGELFF	TGTGCCAGCAAGCAAACAGGAGTGAACACCGGGGAGCTGTTTTTT
TRBV28	.	TRBJ1-1	.	CASSTFWGGTVAFF	TGTGCCAGCAGTACCTTTTGGGGGGGAACTGTAGCTTTCTTT
TRBV6-5	TRBD1	TRBJ2-1	.	CASSYSYTSDRDSPYNEQFF	TGTGCCAGCAGTTACTCATATACCTCGGACAGGGATAGCCCCTACAATGAGCAGTTCTTC
TRBV19	TRBD1	TRBJ1-5	.	CASTWDSQGNQPQHF	TGTGCCAGTACCTGGGACAGCCAGGGCAATCAGCCCCAGCATTTT
TRBV11-2	.	TRBJ2-6	.	CASSTLRARGPMTGANVLTF	TGTGCCAGCAGCACCCTAAGGGCCAGGGGACCGATGACTGGGGCCAACGTCCTGACTTTC
TRBV19	TRBD2	TRBJ2-2	.	CASSILPGGRTGELFF	TGTGCCAGTAGTATTTTACCGGGAGGGCGGACCGGGGAGCTGTTTTTT
TRBV15	.	TRBJ1-2	.	CATSRDSLEANYGYTF	TGTGCCACCAGCAGAGATTCATTGGAAGCTAACTATGGCTACACCTTC
TRBV4-2	.	TRBJ2-1	few	CASSQGEMDNEQFF	TGTGCCAGCAGCCAAGGGGAAATGGACAATGAGCAGTTCTTC
TRBV6-5	.	TRBJ1-1	.	CASSYSGREVTEAFF	TGTGCCAGCAGTTACTCCGGCAGGGAAGTCACTGAAGCTTTCTTT
TRBV5-1	.	TRBJ2-5	few	CASSFGGGSETQYF	TGCGCCAGCAGCTTCGGGGGCGGGTCAGAGACCCAGTACTTC
TRBV2	.	TRBJ2-5	.	CASSGREGSPQGPLGETQYF	TGTGCCAGCAGCGGTAGGGAGGGATCCCCACAGGGGCCCTTGGGCGAGACCCAGTACTTC
TRBV29-1	.	TRBJ2-1	few	CSGWGEKYNEQFF	TGCAGCGGGTGGGGGGAGAAGTACAATGAGCAGTTCTTC
TRBV6-2/TRBV6-3	.	TRBJ2-7	few	CASSDDGYEQYF	TGTGCCAGCAGTGACGACGGCTACGAGCAGTACTTC